Following are 9 T cell receptor beta chains from one sample sequenced in a study of cytomegalovirus exposure and HLA in healthy donors. 60 Vbeta and 13 Jbeta primers were used in PCR. Assay: immunoSEQ multiplex PCR; the TCRdb copy retains only in-frame clones and omits some. The data contain over 200,000 clones, around 89% of them singletons. What was sequenced was PBMCs. These receptors were taken from a woman younger than 30 in good health and CMV-seronegative.

V and J are TRBV19 and TRBJ2-1; a possible D gene is TRBD2 (5 bases). The CDR3 loop spans 18 amino acids. Trimming removed 7 bases from V and 5 bases from J, with 27 bases in between. Germline-derived CDR1 and CDR2 are LNHDA and SQIVND (reference sequence). This CDR3 is CASTAVVKTGKDDNEQFF. CDR3 bases: TGTGCCAGTACCGCGGTGGTTAAGACGGGGAAGGACGACAATGAGCAGTTCTTC.

The CDR3 here is CASGTSGGSGQNEQFF. The CDR3, as DNA: TGCGCCAGCGGAACTAGCGGGGGGTCCGGGCAAAATGAGCAGTTCTTC. V is TRBV5-1 and J is TRBJ2-1, with TRBD2 matching over 12 bases. Looked up from germline, CDR1 is SGHRS and CDR2 is YFSETQ. This CDR3 region has 16 residues. The trim removed 7 bases at V and 7 bases at J, leaving 12 bases unmatched.

The genes are TRBV13 and TRBJ2-7, with 8 positions matching TRBD1. This CDR3 has 16 residues. Germline V gene sequence: CDR1 PRHDT, CDR2 FYEKMQ (reference sequence). V trimming: 2 bases; J trimming: 2 bases; junction bases outside the gene matches: 8. The CDR3 sequence is CASSLPSTGGTYEQYF. In nucleotides, the CDR3 is TGTGCCAGCAGCTTACCGAGTACAGGGGGAACCTACGAGCAGTACTTC.

This rearrangement joins TRBV2 to TRBJ1-4; 12 bases fit TRBD1. The germline V gene has CDR1 SNHLY and CDR2 FYNNEI. Trimming cost V 3 bases and J 3 bases; bases outside gene matches: 5. The CDR3 contains 17 residues. For the CDR3, the DNA is TGTGCCAGCAGTGATAGGGGACAGGGGGCGCCTAATGAAAAACTGTTTTTT. Its protein is CASSDRGQGAPNEKLFF.

The V call is TRBV5-6, the J call TRBJ1-5; D is undetermined. The germline V and J ends were trimmed by 0 bases and 9 bases, with 10 bases remaining between them. Per germline, CDR1 SGHDT and CDR2 YYEEEE. The CDR3 has 13 residues. CDR3 sequence (DNA): TGTGCCAGCAGCTTGGGGCAGCCGGGGCCCCAGCATTTT. Residues: CASSLGQPGPQHF.

V and J are TRBV27 and TRBJ2-4; tentative D call: TRBD1 (6 bases). The CDR3 runs 16 residues. The germline V and J ends were trimmed by 3 bases and 0 bases, with 12 bases remaining between them. Per the germline V gene, CDR1 is MNHEY and CDR2 is SMNVEV (reference sequence). CDR3 sequence (DNA): TGTGCCAGCAGTTTCCTAACAGGGCTAGCCAAAAACATTCAGTACTTC. Translation: CASSFLTGLAKNIQYF.

Details on this clone: The sample has other DNA sequences that encode this CDR3 too. This rearrangement joins TRBV7-3 to TRBJ2-3; TRBD1 aligns across 10 bases. J lost 0 bases, V lost 0 bases, and 9 bases had no gene match. The CDR3 runs 19 residues. Germline lookup yields CDR1 SGHTA and CDR2 FQGTGA. The CDR3 coding sequence is TGTGCCAGCAGCTTAACGAGCGGGACAGGGGCTACTAGCACAGATACGCAGTATTTT. Protein: CASSLTSGTGATSTDTQYF.

The rearrangement links TRBV6-5 to TRBJ2-2, with D unclear. The V end lost 1 base, the J end lost 3 bases, and 6 bases lay between the germline ends. Germline lookup yields CDR1 MNHEY and CDR2 SVGAGI. The CDR3 is 14 amino acids. The CDR3 is CASSYFLDTGELFF. The CDR3 DNA follows: TGTGCCAGCAGTTACTTTCTCGACACCGGGGAGCTGTTTTTT.

The rearrangement links TRBV6-5 to TRBJ1-4; possible D gene TRBD1, 6 bases. The germline V gene has CDR1 MNHEY and CDR2 SVGAGI. Trimming left V 6 bases short and J 1 base short, with 9 bases between. The CDR3 length is 14 residues. In DNA form, the CDR3 reads TGTGCCAGCAGGACGACAGGAACTAATGAAAAACTGTTTTTT. This gives the protein CASRTTGTNEKLFF.